The subject of this entry is one T cell receptor beta chain. What it binds is not known. These data come from a study of cytomegalovirus exposure and HLA in healthy donors. Germline V CDR1 and CDR2: LNHDA, SQIVND (reference sequence). The CDR3 totals 15 residues. Trimming removed 8 bases from V and 6 bases from J; junction bases left unmatched: 8. Study-wide results and limits: For most TCR beta V segments, an earlier analysis put the productive rate at about 90% or about 30% of the time.

Healthy individuals who donated bone marrow served as the donors. With 60 Vbeta and 13 Jbeta primers, the PCR was carried out. TCRdb's table, derived via immunoSEQ multiplex PCR, lists solely in-frame clones and lacks some. In the table there are under 200,000 clones, 80% of which are singletons. The V and J genes are TRBV19 and TRBJ2-2; 11 bases match TRBD2. This TCR derives from a woman aged 50 to 65 in good health and CMV-seropositive. The sequenced material came from PBMCs. The CDR3 DNA reads TGTGCCAGTTTGAGGGGACTAGCGGTATCCGGGGAGCTGTTTTTT. Its translation: CASLRGLAVSGELFF.